Here is one TCR beta chain with its context. The germline gives CDR1 SGHTA, CDR2 FQGNSA. This CDR3 region has 15 residues. The V gene lost 6 bases and the J gene lost 1 base, with 16 bases spanning the gap. The record originates from a study of Graves' ophthalmopathy and Graves' hyperthyroidism. RNA transcripts yielded amplified TCR beta CDR3 regions. First-round RT-PCR relied on HTBI primers, and a second-round multiplex PCR came next. MiXCR, run by TCRdb on the multiplex PCR reads, gives a single entry per CDR3 protein. The sample holds almost 750,000 distinct CDR3 sequences, about 44% seen once. Excluded: other autoimmune disease, uncontrolled infection, pregnancy or lactation. Diagnosis relied on clinical symptoms, serum thyroxine, TRAb, thyroid ultrasound and orbital computed tomography.

The chain joins TRBV7-2 to TRBJ2-7; a possible D gene is TRBD2 (6 bases). This sequence originates from an adult man with Graves' ophthalmopathy. The sample consisted of peripheral blood. The CDR3 sequence is CASRYGGLPSYEQYF. The DNA for the CDR3 is TGTGCCAGCAGGTATGGTGGACTACCGTCCTACGAGCAGTACTTC.